These 2 T cell receptor beta chains share one sample of origin, sequenced in a study of CD8 T cells in ankylosing spondylitis. Study observations and caveats: The study identified a TCR beta motif of several highly homologous variants that appeared characteristic of ankylosing spondylitis blood.

TCRdb recomputed calls from the 5' RACE reads with MiXCR, one row per CDR3 protein. The sample has fewer than 550,000 distinct CDR3 sequences, roughly 5.3% seen once. These receptors' antigens are unknown. The source material was blood, either unsorted or a sorted T cell fraction (not recorded which). The source of these receptors is a male donor with ankylosing spondylitis.

This clonotype was detected many times. V usage is TRBV20-1 and J usage is TRBJ2-1; no definite D call. V was pared by 1 base and J by 0 bases, with 7 bases between. CDR3 length equals 14 residues. Germline CDR1 is DFQATT and CDR2 is SNEGSKA (reference sequence). The chain's CDR3 is CSARVTRSYNEQFF. The CDR3 DNA reads TGCAGTGCTAGAGTCACCCGCTCCTACAATGAGCAGTTCTTC.

At least ten counts were recorded for this clonotype. CDR3 nucleotide sequence: TGTGCCATCAGTGCCGGACAGGGCCTCTCGCAGTTCTTC. This sequence encodes CAISAGQGLSQFF. The gene calls are TRBV10-3 and TRBJ2-1; 8 positions agree with TRBD1. The CDR3 totals 13 residues. Losses at the gene ends were 4 bases for V and 12 bases for J; bases not matched to a gene: 8. Germline CDR1 reads ENHRY; CDR2 reads SYGVKD.